These T cell receptor beta chains were read from a single sample in a study of shared clonotypes between healthy human individuals. Repertoires were generated with immunoSEQ multiplex PCR, while TCRdb's copy carries only in-frame clones and drops some. Among about 700,000 clones listed, 92% were seen once. The specimen was naive CD8+ T cells sorted from blood. These receptor sequences come from a man under 40 in good health. Each CDR3 is given with its conserved first and last residue. The D gene is left open where the match is weak. Clone size is shown for a subset of rows, as once, few, many or a class of expanded clone.

TRBV7-7	-	-	TRBJ2-5	CASSLTAREEETQYF	TGTGCCAGCAGCTTAACTGCCAGGGAGGAAGAGACCCAGTACTTC
TRBV27	-	-	TRBJ2-2	CASTGTGNTGELFF	TGTGCCAGCACCGGGACGGGGAACACCGGGGAGCTGTTTTTT
TRBV7-8	-	TRBD1	TRBJ2-7	CASSLLQGDGEQYF	TGTGCCAGCAGCTTATTACAGGGGGATGGGGAGCAGTACTTC
TRBV2	few	TRBD2	TRBJ2-7	CASSPIRDYLREQYF	TGTGCCAGCAGTCCAATCCGGGACTATCTACGCGAGCAGTACTTC
TRBV4-3	-	TRBD1	TRBJ2-3	CASSQTGAPESTDTQYF	TGCGCCAGCAGCCAGACAGGGGCACCCGAATCCACAGATACGCAGTATTTT
TRBV6-1	-	-	TRBJ2-7	CASSKGYEQYF	TGTGCCAGCAGTAAAGGCTACGAGCAGTACTTC
TRBV7-3	once	-	TRBJ2-7	CASSLILGFNEQYF	TGTGCCAGCAGCTTAATACTGGGGTTTAACGAGCAGTACTTC
TRBV11-2	-	-	TRBJ2-1	CASSSPRGSWTWFF	TGTGCCAGCAGCTCCCCCAGAGGGAGCTGGACTTGGTTCTTC
TRBV7-2	-	TRBD2	TRBJ2-1	CASSSGLAGGASYNEQFF	TGTGCCAGCAGCTCGGGACTAGCGGGAGGCGCCTCCTACAATGAGCAGTTCTTC
TRBV28	-	-	TRBJ2-1	CASSETGLGTLNEQFF	TGTGCCAGCAGTGAAACAGGGTTAGGTACACTAAATGAGCAGTTCTTC
TRBV27	-	TRBD1	TRBJ1-2	CASTPTGGGLGYTF	TGTGCCAGCACCCCGACAGGGGGTGGGTTAGGCTACACCTTC
TRBV7-9	once	TRBD2	TRBJ2-2	CASRRLAGESGELFF	TGTGCCAGCAGACGGTTAGCGGGAGAGTCCGGGGAGCTGTTTTTT
TRBV2	-	TRBD2	TRBJ2-2	CASRETSGRGIGELFF	TGTGCCAGCAGGGAGACTAGCGGGAGGGGAATCGGGGAGCTGTTTTTT
TRBV7-2	-	-	TRBJ2-5	CASGWLGTQYF	TGTGCCAGCGGTTGGTTGGGTACCCAGTACTTC
TRBV7-9	-	-	TRBJ1-2	CASSLLSREANYGYTF	TGTGCCAGCAGCTTACTTTCCCGGGAAGCTAACTATGGCTACACCTTC
TRBV6-5	-	-	TRBJ2-1	CASSQKTWGHNEQFF	TGTGCCAGCAGTCAAAAGACATGGGGACACAATGAGCAGTTCTTC
TRBV27	-	-	TRBJ1-5	CASSSVGQPQHF	TGTGCCAGCAGTAGTGTGGGACAGCCCCAGCATTTT
TRBV27	-	TRBD1	TRBJ1-5	CASSPILTGDLNQPQHF	TGTGCCAGCAGTCCGATCCTTACAGGGGACCTCAATCAGCCCCAGCATTTT
TRBV6-4	once	-	TRBJ2-7	CASRAYRGRSGRAYDEQYF	TGTGCCAGCAGAGCATACAGGGGGCGGAGCGGGAGGGCCTACGACGAGCAGTACTTC
TRBV27	-	TRBD2	TRBJ2-7	CASSSTGTSGRVVHEQYF	TGTGCCAGCAGTAGTACCGGGACTAGCGGGAGAGTTGTCCACGAGCAGTACTTC
TRBV2	-	-	TRBJ2-5	CATETQYF	TGTGCCACAGAGACCCAGTACTTC
TRBV7-9	-	TRBD1	TRBJ2-2	CATSWGTGGTGELFF	TGTGCCACCTCCTGGGGGACAGGGGGCACCGGGGAGCTGTTTTTT
TRBV19	-	TRBD1	TRBJ2-7	CASSITGRGKSGEQYF	TGTGCCAGTAGTATAACCGGCAGGGGGAAGTCGGGCGAGCAGTACTTC
TRBV2	-	-	TRBJ1-1	CASRGLGDTEAFF	TGTGCCAGCAGGGGCCTGGGGGACACTGAAGCTTTCTTT
TRBV4-1	-	-	TRBJ2-5	CASSQVPGSRETQYF	TGCGCCAGCAGCCAAGTCCCCGGGAGCAGGGAGACCCAGTACTTC
TRBV6-5	-	-	TRBJ2-7	CATKLTLTGAEQYF	TGTGCCACCAAGCTCACCCTAACGGGCGCCGAGCAGTACTTC